Only a few counts were recorded for the clone carrying this T cell receptor beta chain. Its antigen is unknown. cDNA libraries for TCR beta contained unique molecular identifiers. Hundreds of thousands of cDNA molecules came from around 1 to 10 million T cells. One entry per CDR3 protein, called by TCRdb with MiXCR from the PCR reads. The sample lists 700,000 to 900,000 distinct CDR3 sequences, roughly 46% occurring once. The data derive from a study of post-analysis software for immune sequencing data. Study results and limitations: Strong same-batch co-clustering of samples appeared with F measure clustering. In patients, roughly 5 TRBV segments were more frequent than in controls, with TRBV5-6, TRBV5-1 and TRBV20-1 among them. Among multiple sclerosis patients, normalized Chao1 diversity was significantly below that of controls.

The V gene's germline CDR1 is SGHRS and CDR2 YFSETQ. J was trimmed by 2 bases and V by 2 bases; bases with no gene match: 5. The CDR3 covers 15 residues. Sequencing was performed on blood. This TCR was recovered from a girl aged 5-17 years with multiple sclerosis. The chain recombines TRBV5-1 with TRBJ2-7; 9 bases are shared with TRBD2. CDR3 region: CASSFVSGSTYEQYF. The CDR3 DNA reads as TGCGCCAGCAGCTTTGTTAGCGGGAGTACCTACGAGCAGTACTTC.